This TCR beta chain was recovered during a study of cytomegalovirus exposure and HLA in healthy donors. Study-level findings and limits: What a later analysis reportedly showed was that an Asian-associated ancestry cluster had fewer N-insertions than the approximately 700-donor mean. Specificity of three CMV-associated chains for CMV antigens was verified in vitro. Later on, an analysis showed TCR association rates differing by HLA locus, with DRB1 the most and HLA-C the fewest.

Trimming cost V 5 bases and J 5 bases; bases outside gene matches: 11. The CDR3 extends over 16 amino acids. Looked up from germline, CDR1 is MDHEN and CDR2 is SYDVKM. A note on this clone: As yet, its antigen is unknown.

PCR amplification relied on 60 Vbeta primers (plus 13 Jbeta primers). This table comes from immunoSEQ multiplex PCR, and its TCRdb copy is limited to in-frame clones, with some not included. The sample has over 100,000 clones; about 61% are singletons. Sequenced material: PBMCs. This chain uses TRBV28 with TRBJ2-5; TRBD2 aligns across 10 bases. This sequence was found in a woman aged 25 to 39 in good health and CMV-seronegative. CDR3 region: CASSNQREGLGETQYF. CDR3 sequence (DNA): TGTGCCAGCAGTAACCAGCGGGAGGGCCTCGGGGAGACCCAGTACTTC.